The rows below give T cell receptor beta chains drawn from one sample of a study of shared clonotypes between healthy human individuals. Sequenced by immunoSEQ multiplex PCR; TCRdb stores in-frame clones only, minus some. Altogether some 740,000 clones are present, nearly 95% being singletons, with the ten largest covering 24%. Material: naive CD8+ T cells sorted from blood. All receptors come from a man younger than 45 in good health. Each CDR3 is given with its conserved first and last residue. The D gene is left open where the match is weak. Clone size appears in some rows only: once, few, many, or a class for an expanded clone.

v_gene: TRBV4-3
abundance: .
d_gene: .
j_gene: TRBJ1-5
CDR3nt: TGCGCCAGCAGCCAAGATCAGGGGAACAGTCAGCCCCAGCATTTT
CDR3aa: CASSQDQGNSQPQHF

v_gene: TRBV12-5
abundance: .
d_gene: .
j_gene: TRBJ2-1
CDR3nt: TGTGCTGGGCAGGGTTTAGGACCCTCAAGCTCCTACAATGAGCAGTTCTTC
CDR3aa: CAGQGLGPSSSYNEQFF

v_gene: TRBV7-7
abundance: once
d_gene: .
j_gene: TRBJ2-1
CDR3nt: TGTGCCAGCAGCCTAAGGACAGAAGGCATTTATGAGCAGTTCTTC
CDR3aa: CASSLRTEGIYEQFF

v_gene: TRBV11-2
abundance: once
d_gene: .
j_gene: TRBJ2-1
CDR3nt: TGTGCCAGCAGCTTGGGCGGGGCCTACAATGAGCAGTTCTTC
CDR3aa: CASSLGGAYNEQFF

v_gene: TRBV2
abundance: .
d_gene: .
j_gene: TRBJ1-4
CDR3nt: TGTGCCAGTCGGACAGTAGATGAAAAACTGTTTTTT
CDR3aa: CASRTVDEKLFF

v_gene: TRBV18
abundance: .
d_gene: .
j_gene: TRBJ2-2
CDR3nt: TGTGCCAGCTCACCGAGTGTGCCGGAGATGAACACCGGGGAGCTGTTTTTT
CDR3aa: CASSPSVPEMNTGELFF

v_gene: TRBV9
abundance: .
d_gene: TRBD2
j_gene: TRBJ2-3
CDR3nt: TGTGCCAGCAGCGTAGTGAGCGGGAGTACAGATACGCAGTATTTT
CDR3aa: CASSVVSGSTDTQYF

v_gene: TRBV5-5
abundance: .
d_gene: .
j_gene: TRBJ2-5
CDR3nt: TGTGCCAGCAGCTTGGGTTGGGCACGAGAGACCCAGTACTTC
CDR3aa: CASSLGWARETQYF

v_gene: TRBV7-8
abundance: once
d_gene: .
j_gene: TRBJ2-5
CDR3nt: TGTGCCAGCAGCATCCGGGACCCGACTCGACCGTCAGAGACCCAGTACTTC
CDR3aa: CASSIRDPTRPSETQYF

v_gene: TRBV28
abundance: .
d_gene: TRBD1
j_gene: TRBJ2-1
CDR3nt: TGTGCCAGCAGTCCCGGGGACAGCATCTACAATGAGCAGTTCTTC
CDR3aa: CASSPGDSIYNEQFF

v_gene: TRBV29-1
abundance: .
d_gene: TRBD2
j_gene: TRBJ2-1
CDR3nt: TGCAGCGTTGGAGCGGGAGTATCGGCCGAGCAGTTCTTC
CDR3aa: CSVGAGVSAEQFF

v_gene: TRBV28
abundance: .
d_gene: .
j_gene: TRBJ2-7
CDR3nt: TGTGCCAGCAGTCCTGCAGGGGCGGACTACGAGCAGTACTTC
CDR3aa: CASSPAGADYEQYF

v_gene: TRBV10-3
abundance: .
d_gene: .
j_gene: TRBJ2-1
CDR3nt: TGTGCCATCAGTGAGTCCGGATTAGAGCAGTTCTTC
CDR3aa: CAISESGLEQFF

v_gene: TRBV28
abundance: .
d_gene: .
j_gene: TRBJ2-1
CDR3nt: TGTGCCAGCAGTCCCCTACGGCCAGACAATGAGCAGTTCTTC
CDR3aa: CASSPLRPDNEQFF

v_gene: TRBV12-2
abundance: once
d_gene: .
j_gene: TRBJ2-1
CDR3nt: TGTGCAAGTCGCTTGTTGACTAGCGGGAGAAAGGGGTCCCTGGATGAGCAGTTCTTC
CDR3aa: CASRLLTSGRKGSLDEQFF

v_gene: TRBV5-6
abundance: .
d_gene: .
j_gene: TRBJ2-1
CDR3nt: TGTGCCAGCAGCTTCGGGACTGGATACAATGAGCAGTTCTTC
CDR3aa: CASSFGTGYNEQFF

v_gene: TRBV5-8
abundance: few
d_gene: TRBD2
j_gene: TRBJ2-1
CDR3nt: TGTGCCAGCAGCCATAGGGAGGGCTACAATGAGCAGTTCTTC
CDR3aa: CASSHREGYNEQFF

v_gene: TRBV28
abundance: .
d_gene: .
j_gene: TRBJ1-3
CDR3nt: TGTGCCAGCAACCCCTCTGGAAACACCATATATTTT
CDR3aa: CASNPSGNTIYF

v_gene: TRBV27
abundance: .
d_gene: .
j_gene: TRBJ2-1
CDR3nt: TGTGCCAGCAGTCCATATCCGTCGGGAAGATCCTACAATGAGCAGTTCTTC
CDR3aa: CASSPYPSGRSYNEQFF

v_gene: TRBV7-2
abundance: .
d_gene: TRBD2
j_gene: TRBJ2-3
CDR3nt: TGTGCCAGCACTGCGGGAGGTACGCAGTATTTT
CDR3aa: CASTAGGTQYF

v_gene: TRBV15
abundance: few
d_gene: .
j_gene: TRBJ2-3
CDR3nt: TGTGCCACCAGCAGAGATCGGGCAGATACGCAGTATTTT
CDR3aa: CATSRDRADTQYF

v_gene: TRBV11-2
abundance: .
d_gene: .
j_gene: TRBJ2-7
CDR3nt: TGTGCCAGCAGCCTCGGACCGCTGAACTCCTACGAGCAGTACTTC
CDR3aa: CASSLGPLNSYEQYF

v_gene: TRBV6-1
abundance: .
d_gene: .
j_gene: TRBJ2-3
CDR3nt: TGTGCCAGCAGTGAAGTAGGGGGGGGACGGAGGACCACAGATACGCAGTATTTT
CDR3aa: CASSEVGGGRRTTDTQYF

v_gene: TRBV11-2
abundance: .
d_gene: TRBD1
j_gene: TRBJ2-1
CDR3nt: TGTGCCAGCAGCCGTCGAGGGACAGGCTCCTACAATGAGCAGTTCTTC
CDR3aa: CASSRRGTGSYNEQFF

v_gene: TRBV27
abundance: .
d_gene: .
j_gene: TRBJ2-4
CDR3nt: TGTGCCAGCAGTCCTTCCCCGGGAGTCCAAAACATTCAGTACTTC
CDR3aa: CASSPSPGVQNIQYF

v_gene: TRBV4-3
abundance: .
d_gene: .
j_gene: TRBJ2-6
CDR3nt: TGCGCCAGCAGCCAAGATGTGGTCTCTGGGGCCAACGTCCTGACTTTC
CDR3aa: CASSQDVVSGANVLTF

v_gene: TRBV7-9
abundance: .
d_gene: .
j_gene: TRBJ1-1
CDR3nt: TGTGCCAGCAGCTTAATGGGGGCGGACACTGAAGCTTTCTTT
CDR3aa: CASSLMGADTEAFF

v_gene: TRBV6-6
abundance: .
d_gene: .
j_gene: TRBJ2-3
CDR3nt: TGTGCCAGCAGCTCGGGGGCAGATACGCAGTATTTT
CDR3aa: CASSSGADTQYF

v_gene: TRBV28
abundance: few
d_gene: .
j_gene: TRBJ1-5
CDR3nt: TGTGCCAGCAGTTTATTTACAGGGACGTTGCAGCCCCAGCATTTT
CDR3aa: CASSLFTGTLQPQHF

v_gene: TRBV7-6
abundance: .
d_gene: TRBD1
j_gene: TRBJ1-1
CDR3nt: TGTGCCAGCAGCAACGACAGGGGGCCTGAAGCTTTCTTT
CDR3aa: CASSNDRGPEAFF

v_gene: TRBV18
abundance: .
d_gene: .
j_gene: TRBJ1-1
CDR3nt: TGTGCCAGCTCACCATCGGGGATGAACACTGAAGCTTTCTTT
CDR3aa: CASSPSGMNTEAFF

v_gene: TRBV5-6
abundance: .
d_gene: TRBD2
j_gene: TRBJ2-1
CDR3nt: TGTGCCAGCAGCTTGGGTCTAGCGGGTAGCAATGAGCAGTTCTTC
CDR3aa: CASSLGLAGSNEQFF

v_gene: TRBV7-2
abundance: .
d_gene: .
j_gene: TRBJ2-7
CDR3nt: TGTGCCAGCAGCCTAATTTTGATTTACGAGCAGTACTTC
CDR3aa: CASSLILIYEQYF

v_gene: TRBV5-1
abundance: once
d_gene: .
j_gene: TRBJ1-1
CDR3nt: TGCGCCAGCAGCTACAGAGATCGGAACACTGAAGCTTTCTTT
CDR3aa: CASSYRDRNTEAFF

v_gene: TRBV7-3
abundance: .
d_gene: TRBD2
j_gene: TRBJ2-1
CDR3nt: TGTGCCAGCAGCTCCGGGACTAGCGGGAGCCACAATGAGCAGTTCTTC
CDR3aa: CASSSGTSGSHNEQFF

v_gene: TRBV28
abundance: .
d_gene: .
j_gene: TRBJ2-3
CDR3nt: TGTGCCAGCAGTTTGACAAAGCGGGCAGATACGCAGTATTTT
CDR3aa: CASSLTKRADTQYF

v_gene: TRBV7-9
abundance: .
d_gene: TRBD1
j_gene: TRBJ1-2
CDR3nt: TGTGCCAGCAGCTCACAGGGGGTTTCCTATGGCTACACCTTC
CDR3aa: CASSSQGVSYGYTF

v_gene: TRBV29-1
abundance: .
d_gene: .
j_gene: TRBJ2-7
CDR3nt: TGCAGCGTTGACTCTGGCGGGACCTACGAGCAGTACTTC
CDR3aa: CSVDSGGTYEQYF

v_gene: TRBV7-9
abundance: .
d_gene: TRBD2
j_gene: TRBJ2-1
CDR3nt: TGTGCCAGCAGTTGGACTAGCGGGAGTGCTCGCGACAATGAGCAGTTCTTC
CDR3aa: CASSWTSGSARDNEQFF

v_gene: TRBV29-1
abundance: once
d_gene: .
j_gene: TRBJ2-7
CDR3nt: TGCAGCGTGGCCCCGGAGGACAGCTACGAGCAGTACTTC
CDR3aa: CSVAPEDSYEQYF

v_gene: TRBV5-4
abundance: .
d_gene: TRBD2
j_gene: TRBJ2-3
CDR3nt: TGTGCCAGCAGCCCGACTAGCGGGACAGATACGCAGTATTTT
CDR3aa: CASSPTSGTDTQYF

v_gene: TRBV4-3
abundance: few
d_gene: .
j_gene: TRBJ1-4
CDR3nt: TGCGCCAGCAGCGAAATACACCGTGCCGGGAATCTGATTAATGAAAAACTGTTTTTT
CDR3aa: CASSEIHRAGNLINEKLFF

v_gene: TRBV11-2
abundance: .
d_gene: .
j_gene: TRBJ2-2
CDR3nt: TGTGCCAGCAGACTCCTGGGACTCCCCAGCGGGGAGCTGTTTTTT
CDR3aa: CASRLLGLPSGELFF

v_gene: TRBV18
abundance: .
d_gene: .
j_gene: TRBJ1-1
CDR3nt: TGTGCCACCCTGGACAGCCAGTACACTGAAGCTTTCTTT
CDR3aa: CATLDSQYTEAFF

v_gene: TRBV27
abundance: .
d_gene: .
j_gene: TRBJ2-5
CDR3nt: TGTGCCAGCAGTTTATCAATAGGGCTAAAAGAGACCCAGTACTTC
CDR3aa: CASSLSIGLKETQYF

v_gene: TRBV4-1
abundance: .
d_gene: TRBD2
j_gene: TRBJ2-1
CDR3nt: TGCGCCAGCAGCCAACAGGGACTAGCGGGGCTTCAGGCGGGGAATGAGCAGTTCTTC
CDR3aa: CASSQQGLAGLQAGNEQFF

v_gene: TRBV9
abundance: .
d_gene: .
j_gene: TRBJ2-1
CDR3nt: TGTGCCAGCAGCGCCTGGACAGAAACATACAATGAGCAGTTCTTC
CDR3aa: CASSAWTETYNEQFF

v_gene: TRBV7-8
abundance: once
d_gene: TRBD1
j_gene: TRBJ2-2
CDR3nt: TGTGCCAGCAGCCTGAGACAGGGGACCGGGGAGCTGTTTTTT
CDR3aa: CASSLRQGTGELFF

v_gene: TRBV11-2
abundance: .
d_gene: TRBD2
j_gene: TRBJ2-5
CDR3nt: TGTGCCAGCAGCCCCGGGGGGGTGGGAGTCCAAGAGACCCAGTACTTC
CDR3aa: CASSPGGVGVQETQYF

v_gene: TRBV11-2
abundance: .
d_gene: .
j_gene: TRBJ2-2
CDR3nt: TGTGCCAGCAGCTTATTCTCCGGGGAGCTGTTTTTT
CDR3aa: CASSLFSGELFF

v_gene: TRBV4-1
abundance: .
d_gene: .
j_gene: TRBJ2-2
CDR3nt: TGCGCCAGCAGCCAAAATGTGAGGAGCGGGGAGCTGTTTTTT
CDR3aa: CASSQNVRSGELFF

v_gene: TRBV30
abundance: .
d_gene: TRBD1
j_gene: TRBJ2-2
CDR3nt: TGTGCCTGGGAAACCGGGACAGGGATGGCCGGGGAGCTGTTTTTT
CDR3aa: CAWETGTGMAGELFF

v_gene: TRBV19
abundance: .
d_gene: .
j_gene: TRBJ2-1
CDR3nt: TGTGCCAGTAGTCTGGGCCACTACAATGAGCAGTTCTTC
CDR3aa: CASSLGHYNEQFF

v_gene: TRBV7-6
abundance: .
d_gene: TRBD1
j_gene: TRBJ2-3
CDR3nt: TGTGCCACCCGCCCCGGGACAGGGGGCTCGGGGACAGATACGCAGTATTTT
CDR3aa: CATRPGTGGSGTDTQYF

v_gene: TRBV27
abundance: .
d_gene: .
j_gene: TRBJ2-7
CDR3nt: TGTGCCAGCAGTTTGAAGTCTAGTTACGAGCAGTACTTC
CDR3aa: CASSLKSSYEQYF

v_gene: TRBV27
abundance: .
d_gene: .
j_gene: TRBJ1-3
CDR3nt: TGTGCCAGCAGTTTACCGCCCGGAAGGGAGGTGCCCTCTGGAAACACCATATATTTT
CDR3aa: CASSLPPGREVPSGNTIYF

v_gene: TRBV30
abundance: .
d_gene: TRBD1
j_gene: TRBJ2-7
CDR3nt: TGTGCCTGGAGGAGCCGGGACAGGGGTCTCCACCTCTACGAGCAGTACTTC
CDR3aa: CAWRSRDRGLHLYEQYF

v_gene: TRBV27
abundance: many
d_gene: .
j_gene: TRBJ1-2
CDR3nt: TGTGCCAGCAGTCCTCGTTTAGCTAACTATGGCTACACCTTC
CDR3aa: CASSPRLANYGYTF

v_gene: TRBV5-1
abundance: .
d_gene: TRBD1
j_gene: TRBJ2-2
CDR3nt: TGCGCCAGCAGCTACAGGGGGCGCGGAACCGGGGAGCTGTTTTTT
CDR3aa: CASSYRGRGTGELFF

v_gene: TRBV2
abundance: .
d_gene: .
j_gene: TRBJ2-7
CDR3nt: TGTGCCAGCAGGGAGGGGGCTTCGGGCGAGCAGTACTTC
CDR3aa: CASREGASGEQYF